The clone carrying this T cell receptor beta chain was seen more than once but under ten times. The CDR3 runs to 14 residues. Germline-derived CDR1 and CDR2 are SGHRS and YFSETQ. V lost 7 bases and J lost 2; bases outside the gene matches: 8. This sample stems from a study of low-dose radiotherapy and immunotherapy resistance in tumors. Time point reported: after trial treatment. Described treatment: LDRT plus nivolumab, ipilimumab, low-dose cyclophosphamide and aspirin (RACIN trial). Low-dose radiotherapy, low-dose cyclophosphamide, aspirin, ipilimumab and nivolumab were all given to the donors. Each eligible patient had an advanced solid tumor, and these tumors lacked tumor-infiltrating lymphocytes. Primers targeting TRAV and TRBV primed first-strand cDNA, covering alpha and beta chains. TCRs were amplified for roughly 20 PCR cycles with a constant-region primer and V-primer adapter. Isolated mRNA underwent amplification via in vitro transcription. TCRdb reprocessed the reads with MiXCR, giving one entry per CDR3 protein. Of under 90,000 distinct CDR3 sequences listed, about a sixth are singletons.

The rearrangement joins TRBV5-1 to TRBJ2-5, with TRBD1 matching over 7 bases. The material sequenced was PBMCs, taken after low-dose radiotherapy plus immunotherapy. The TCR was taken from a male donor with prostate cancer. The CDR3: CASRYGQEQETQYF. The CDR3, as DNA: TGCGCCAGCCGTTACGGACAGGAGCAAGAGACCCAGTACTTC.